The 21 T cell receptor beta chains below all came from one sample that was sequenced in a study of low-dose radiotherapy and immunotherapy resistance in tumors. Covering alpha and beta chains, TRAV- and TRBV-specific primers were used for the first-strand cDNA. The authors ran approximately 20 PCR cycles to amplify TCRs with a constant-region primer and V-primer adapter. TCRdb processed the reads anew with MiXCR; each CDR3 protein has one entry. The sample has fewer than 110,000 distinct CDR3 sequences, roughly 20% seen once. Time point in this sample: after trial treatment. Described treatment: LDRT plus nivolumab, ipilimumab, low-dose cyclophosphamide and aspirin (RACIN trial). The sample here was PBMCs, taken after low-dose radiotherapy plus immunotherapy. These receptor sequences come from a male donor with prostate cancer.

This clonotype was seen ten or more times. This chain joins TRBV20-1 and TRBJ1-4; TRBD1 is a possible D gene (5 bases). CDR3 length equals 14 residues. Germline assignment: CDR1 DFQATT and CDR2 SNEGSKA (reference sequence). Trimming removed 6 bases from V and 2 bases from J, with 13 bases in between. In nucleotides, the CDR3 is TGCAGTGCAATCCAGGGATCGACTAATGAAAAACTGTTTTTT. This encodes CSAIQGSTNEKLFF.

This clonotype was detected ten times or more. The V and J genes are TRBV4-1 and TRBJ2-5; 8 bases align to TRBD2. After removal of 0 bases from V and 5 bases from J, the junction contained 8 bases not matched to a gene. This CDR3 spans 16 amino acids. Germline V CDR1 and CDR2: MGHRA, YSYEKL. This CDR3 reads CASSQDRAGGQETQYF. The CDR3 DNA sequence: TGCGCCAGCAGCCAAGATAGGGCGGGGGGCCAGGAGACCCAGTACTTC.

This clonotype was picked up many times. The CDR3 region has the DNA TGTGCCAGTACCCTGGGACGGGAAAAACTGTTTTTT. Its protein product is CASTLGREKLFF. The chain employs TRBV19 and TRBJ1-4, with D possibly TRBD1 on 5 matching bases. Germline V lookup: CDR1 LNHDA, CDR2 SQIVND (reference sequence). V lost 7 bases, J lost 8 bases, and 11 bases lay in between. This CDR3 is 12 amino acids long.

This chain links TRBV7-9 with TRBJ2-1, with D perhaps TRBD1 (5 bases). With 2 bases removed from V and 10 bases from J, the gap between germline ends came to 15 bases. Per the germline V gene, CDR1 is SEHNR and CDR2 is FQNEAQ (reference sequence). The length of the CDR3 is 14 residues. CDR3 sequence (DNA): TGTGCCAGCAGCTTAACAGGACAACCCATGGAGCAGTTCTTC. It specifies CASSLTGQPMEQFF.

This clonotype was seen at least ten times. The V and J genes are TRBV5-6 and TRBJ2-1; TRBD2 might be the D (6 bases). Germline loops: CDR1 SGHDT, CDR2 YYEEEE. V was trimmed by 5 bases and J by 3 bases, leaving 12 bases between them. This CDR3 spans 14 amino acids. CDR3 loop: CASREGLGYNEQFF. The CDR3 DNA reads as TGTGCCAGCAGAGAGGGACTCGGCTACAATGAGCAGTTCTTC.

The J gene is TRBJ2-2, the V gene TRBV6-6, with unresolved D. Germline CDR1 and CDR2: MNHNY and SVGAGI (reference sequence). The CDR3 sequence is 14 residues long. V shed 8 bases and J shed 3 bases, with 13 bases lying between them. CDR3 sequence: CASLDGRHTGELFF. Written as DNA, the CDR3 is TGTGCCAGCCTCGACGGGCGGCACACCGGGGAGCTGTTTTTT.

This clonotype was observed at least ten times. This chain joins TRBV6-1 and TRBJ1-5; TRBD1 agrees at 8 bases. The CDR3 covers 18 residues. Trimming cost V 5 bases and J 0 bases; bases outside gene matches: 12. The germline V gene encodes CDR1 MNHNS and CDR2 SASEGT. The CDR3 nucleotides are TGTGCCAGCAGTAACCCGGGACAGGCCGCCTATAGCAATCAGCCCCAGCATTTT. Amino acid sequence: CASSNPGQAAYSNQPQHF.

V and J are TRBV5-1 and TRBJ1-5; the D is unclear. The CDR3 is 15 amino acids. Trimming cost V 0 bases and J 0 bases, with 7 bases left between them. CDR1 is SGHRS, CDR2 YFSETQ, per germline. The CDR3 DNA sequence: TGCGCCAGCAGCTTGGGACCGAGTAGCAATCAGCCCCAGCATTTT. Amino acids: CASSLGPSSNQPQHF.

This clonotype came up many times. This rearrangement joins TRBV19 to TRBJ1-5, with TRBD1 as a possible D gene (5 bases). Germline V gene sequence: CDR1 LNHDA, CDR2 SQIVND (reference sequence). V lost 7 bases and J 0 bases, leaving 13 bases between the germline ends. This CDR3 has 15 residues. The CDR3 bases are TGTGCCAGTATTGGGACGGATGATAGCAATCAGCCCCAGCATTTT. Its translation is CASIGTDDSNQPQHF.

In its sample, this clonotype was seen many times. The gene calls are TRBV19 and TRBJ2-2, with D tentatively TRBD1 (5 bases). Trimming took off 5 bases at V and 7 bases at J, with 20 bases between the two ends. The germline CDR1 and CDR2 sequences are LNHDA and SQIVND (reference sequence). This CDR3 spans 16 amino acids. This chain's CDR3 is CASSEWGSGPVGELFF. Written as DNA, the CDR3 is TGTGCCAGTAGTGAGTGGGGCTCCGGGCCAGTCGGGGAGCTGTTTTTT.

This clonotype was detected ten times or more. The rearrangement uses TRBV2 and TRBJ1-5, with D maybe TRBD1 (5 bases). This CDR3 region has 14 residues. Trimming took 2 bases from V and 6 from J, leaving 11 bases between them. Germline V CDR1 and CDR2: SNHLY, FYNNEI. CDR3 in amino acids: CASSEMGVGQPQHF. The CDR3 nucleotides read TGTGCCAGCAGTGAAATGGGGGTAGGTCAGCCCCAGCATTTT.

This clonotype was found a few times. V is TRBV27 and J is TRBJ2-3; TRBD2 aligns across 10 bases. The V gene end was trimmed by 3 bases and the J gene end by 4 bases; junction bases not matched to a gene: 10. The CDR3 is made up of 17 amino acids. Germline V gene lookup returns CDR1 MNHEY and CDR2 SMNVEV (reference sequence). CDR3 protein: CASSLGVSGGGSDTQYF. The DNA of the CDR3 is TGTGCCAGCAGTTTGGGAGTCAGCGGGGGGGGTTCAGATACGCAGTATTTT.

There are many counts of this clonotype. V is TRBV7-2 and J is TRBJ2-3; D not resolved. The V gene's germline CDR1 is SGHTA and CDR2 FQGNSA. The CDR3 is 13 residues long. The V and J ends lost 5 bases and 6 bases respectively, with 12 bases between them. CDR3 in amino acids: CASSAGPRDTQYF. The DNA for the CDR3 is TGTGCCAGCAGCGCCGGACCCCGCGATACGCAGTATTTT.

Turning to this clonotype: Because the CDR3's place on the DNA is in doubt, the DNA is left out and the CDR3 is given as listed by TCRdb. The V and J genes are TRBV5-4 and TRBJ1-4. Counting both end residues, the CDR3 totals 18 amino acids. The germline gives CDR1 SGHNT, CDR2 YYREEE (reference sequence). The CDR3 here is CASSSGDNGQGGEKLFFF.

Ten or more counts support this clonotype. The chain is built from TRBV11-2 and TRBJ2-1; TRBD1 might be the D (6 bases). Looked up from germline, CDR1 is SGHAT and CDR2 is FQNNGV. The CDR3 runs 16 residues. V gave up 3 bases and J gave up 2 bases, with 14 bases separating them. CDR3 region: CASSFSRGPPYNEQFF. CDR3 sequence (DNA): TGTGCCAGCAGCTTCTCCAGGGGCCCACCCTACAATGAGCAGTTCTTC.

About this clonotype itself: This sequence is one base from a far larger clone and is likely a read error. In nucleotides, the CDR3 is TGTGCCAGCAGCCTGCAGGTTACCTACGAGCAGTTCTTC. Protein product: CASSLQVTYEQFF. The chain joins TRBV5-6 to TRBJ2-1; D ambiguous. The V gene's germline CDR1 is SGHDT and CDR2 YYEEEE. V was clipped by 4 bases and J by 10 bases, with 15 bases between them. The CDR3 is 13 amino acids.

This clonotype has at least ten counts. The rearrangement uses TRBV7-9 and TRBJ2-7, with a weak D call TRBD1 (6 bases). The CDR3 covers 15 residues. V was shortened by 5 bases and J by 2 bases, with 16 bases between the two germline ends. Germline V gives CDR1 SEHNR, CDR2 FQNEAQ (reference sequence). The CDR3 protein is CASSPTGIPPYEQYF. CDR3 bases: TGTGCCAGCAGCCCCACAGGGATCCCACCCTACGAGCAGTACTTC.

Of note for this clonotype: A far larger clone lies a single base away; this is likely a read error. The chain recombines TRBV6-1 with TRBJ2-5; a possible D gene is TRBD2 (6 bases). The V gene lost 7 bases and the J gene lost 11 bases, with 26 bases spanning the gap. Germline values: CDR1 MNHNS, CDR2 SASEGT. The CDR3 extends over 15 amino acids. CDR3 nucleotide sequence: TGTGCCAGCAACACCGGGACTTCTCGATACAATGAGCAGTACTTC. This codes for CASNTGTSRYNEQYF.

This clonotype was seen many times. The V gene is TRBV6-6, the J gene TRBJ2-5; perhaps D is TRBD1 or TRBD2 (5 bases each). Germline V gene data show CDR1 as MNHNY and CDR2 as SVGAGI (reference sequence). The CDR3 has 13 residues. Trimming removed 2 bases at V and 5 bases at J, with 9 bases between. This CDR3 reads CASSYRGGETQYF. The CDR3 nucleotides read TGTGCCAGCAGTTACCGGGGCGGGGAGACCCAGTACTTC.

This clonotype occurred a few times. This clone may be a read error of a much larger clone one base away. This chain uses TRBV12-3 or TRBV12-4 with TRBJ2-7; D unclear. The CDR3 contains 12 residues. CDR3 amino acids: CTSSNVPSEQYF. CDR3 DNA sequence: TGTACCAGCAGTAACGTCCCGTCAGAGCAGTACTTC.

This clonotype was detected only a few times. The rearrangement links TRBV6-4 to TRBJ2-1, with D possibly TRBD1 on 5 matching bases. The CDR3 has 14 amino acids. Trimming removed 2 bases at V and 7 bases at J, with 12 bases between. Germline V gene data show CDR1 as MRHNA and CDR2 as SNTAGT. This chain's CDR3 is CASSDTGRVNEQFF. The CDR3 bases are TGTGCCAGCAGTGACACGGGCAGGGTAAATGAGCAGTTCTTC.